This TCR beta chain was captured by sequencing in a study of T cell responses to AZD1222 COVID-19 vaccine (dated by TCRdb to the early 2020s). Regarding the study in general: TCR sequencing was performed for roughly 240 trial participants, of whom about 200 were given two doses of AZD1222 and around 26 were given two doses of MenACWY control vaccine. Trial participants were enrolled into age subgroups of 18-55, 56-69 and 70-plus years, which contained about 160, 30 and 59 TCR-sequenced participants, respectively. Beyond this particular receptor, the publication reports: Spike-specific TCR breadth and depth rose significantly after two AZD1222 doses compared with day 0 and with MenACWY recipients. The 56-69-year group was small, and its depth increase did not reach significance, likely because of low power. No day 14 peak-response samples were available, so repertoires were characterized only after the peak T cell response. Vaccine-associated CD4 TCRs spanned the whole spike protein, with dominant responses in regions 160-218 and 743-854. Nearly half of unique spike-specific TCRs reportedly recognized epitopes outside regions mutated in the B.1.351 and B.1.1.7 variants. Conclusions about previously exposed vaccinees were limited because only a handful of AZD1222 recipients were SARS-CoV-2 seropositive at baseline. Participants were mostly white British, with more females than males. The authors suggested clonal diversity may have been underestimated.

With regard to this clone: The clone's antigen remains unknown. No base quality information exists; no much larger clone differs at one position.

The CDR3 regions of human TCRbeta chains were analyzed by immunosequencing. As for the original processing: Repertoire TCRs were checked for matches against a reference library of SARS-CoV-2-specific TCRs that had been generated using the MIRA antigen-specificity platform. Breadth meant the fraction of unique TCRs that were SARS-CoV-2-associated, whereas depth meant the fraction of total T cells that were SARS-CoV-2-associated. Using the MIRA data, every spike-specific TCR was mapped to the spike region that the TCR reacted to and assigned to either a CD4 or a CD8 class. Log10-transformed breadth and depth values were compared by one-way ANOVA with Sidak's multiple comparisons tests. Drawn from immuneACCESS, this table holds only the in-frame rearrangements with V and J called that TCRdb kept. Clones are partly lost; checked studies trace under half to an unresolved V gene and leave the rest unexplained. The V and J calls and clone size are taken from that table; D and trimming were inferred from the DNA. The sample contains about 150,000 clones, approximately 87% of them found a single time. In total, the top ten clones hold 5.5% of the sample.

V is cut back by 6 bases and J by 11 bases, with 9 bases in the junction unmatched. The CDR3 runs 12 residues from the cysteine to the phenylalanine. Left in the record is the CDR3 DNA by itself, 36 bases read in frame from the first base. The germline V gene provides CDR1 MNHEY and CDR2 SVGAGI. In the paper's terms, the time point label means: baseline before first vaccination. According to the study, the label for this sample's treatment or condition signals: meningococcal conjugate vaccine given as trial control. Samples from vaccinated people were obtained from the UK trials COV001 and COV002, which included a single-blind randomized controlled phase 2/3 trial of AZD1222 (ChAdOx1 nCoV-19) in healthy adults. For TCRbeta chain sequencing, PBMC samples were collected from trial participants at day 0 and at day 28 after the second dose.

The sequence came from an adult in good health. This sample comprised peripheral blood, obtained on day 0 of MenACWY control vaccination. Recombination linked TRBV6-5 to TRBJ1-1, with 7 bases in between that match TRBD1. The bases read TGTGCCAGCAGCCACGGACAGGCCGAGGCTTTCTTT. Translated, it gives CASSHGQAEAFF.